This T cell receptor beta chain was sequenced for a study of cytomegalovirus exposure and HLA in healthy donors. Whole-study context: HLA-typed donors were the source of approximately 86 million unique TCRs held in an early data release. Study-wide results and caveats: The records held CMV serostatus as the only immune exposure information. Reports credit the classifier with highly specific, highly sensitive diagnosis of cytomegalovirus status.

The PCR had 60 Vbeta and 13 Jbeta primers. Method: immunoSEQ multiplex PCR; TCRdb's copy keeps in-frame clones and lacks some. The top ten clones hold 7% to 7.5% of a sample with around 150,000 clones, around 72% of them seen once. As for this clone: The target antigen is unknown.

Germline values: CDR1 MNHEY, CDR2 SVGAGI. V was shortened by 0 bases and J by 4 bases, with 13 bases between the two germline ends. The CDR3 consists of 16 residues. The sequencing sample was made of PBMCs. This chain joins TRBV6-5 and TRBJ1-3; D not certain. The receptor was derived from a man aged 35-49 years in good health and CMV-seropositive. The CDR3 here is CASSYSPQAPGNTIYF. CDR3 DNA: TGTGCCAGCAGTTACTCACCCCAAGCCCCGGGAAACACCATATATTTT.